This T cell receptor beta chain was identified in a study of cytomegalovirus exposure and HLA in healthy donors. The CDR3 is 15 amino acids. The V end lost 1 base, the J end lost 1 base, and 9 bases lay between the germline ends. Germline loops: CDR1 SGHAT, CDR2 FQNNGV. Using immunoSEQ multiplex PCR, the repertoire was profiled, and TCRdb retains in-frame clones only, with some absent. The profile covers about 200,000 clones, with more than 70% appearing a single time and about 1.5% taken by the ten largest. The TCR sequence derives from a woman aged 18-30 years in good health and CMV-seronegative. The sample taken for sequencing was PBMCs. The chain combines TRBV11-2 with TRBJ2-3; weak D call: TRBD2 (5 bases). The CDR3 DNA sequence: TGTGCCAGCAGCTTAGGCAGCGGCCGCACAGATACGCAGTATTTT. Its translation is CASSLGSGRTDTQYF.